This T cell receptor beta chain was identified during a study of identical twins. Study-wide results and caveats: The study found weaker excess twin sharing in beta out-of-frame sequences. Twin-shared out-of-frame alpha sequences were enriched for low generation probability.

With no exceptions, donors were healthy Caucasians. This clonotype turned up a few times. Its antigen is undetermined. TCRdb fed the 5' RACE reads into MiXCR, producing one record per CDR3 protein. The sample has around 340,000 distinct CDR3 sequences, over 9% seen once; the top ten hold 7.2%. The germline gives CDR1 SNHLY, CDR2 FYNNEI. The CDR3 spans 15 residues. Trimming took 0 bases from V and 3 from J, leaving 12 bases between them. The sample was also reused in another study, on yellow fever vaccine responses in identical twins.

The specimen sequenced was CD8+ T cells sorted from blood. The TCR originated in a woman aged 18-29 years in good health. V is TRBV2 and J is TRBJ2-7, with D unclear. Written as DNA, the CDR3 is TGTGCCAGCAGTGAAGCGCTCCGGGTCGTCTACGAGCAGTACTTC. As protein: CASSEALRVVYEQYF.